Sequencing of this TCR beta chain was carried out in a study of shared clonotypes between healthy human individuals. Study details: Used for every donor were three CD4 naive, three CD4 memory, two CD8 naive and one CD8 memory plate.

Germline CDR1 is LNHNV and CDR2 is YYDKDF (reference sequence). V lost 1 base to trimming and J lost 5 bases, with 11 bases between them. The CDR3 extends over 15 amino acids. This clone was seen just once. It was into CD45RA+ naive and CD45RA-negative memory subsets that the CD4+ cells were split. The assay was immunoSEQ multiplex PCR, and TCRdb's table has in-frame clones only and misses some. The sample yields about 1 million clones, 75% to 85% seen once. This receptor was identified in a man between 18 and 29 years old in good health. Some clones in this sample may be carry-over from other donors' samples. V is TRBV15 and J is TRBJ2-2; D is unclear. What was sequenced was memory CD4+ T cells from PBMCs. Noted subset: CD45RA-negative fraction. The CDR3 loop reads CATSRGGTLTGELFF. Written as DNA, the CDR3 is TGTGCCACCAGCAGAGGGGGTACTTTGACCGGGGAGCTGTTTTTT.